This paragraph covers one T cell receptor (beta chain) sequence. Its antigen is undetermined. Other DNA sequences in the sample encode the same CDR3. The germline gives CDR1 SGHNT, CDR2 YYREEE (reference sequence). The CDR3 is 11 amino acids. The V end was cut by 1 base, the J end by 5 bases, with 2 bases between. TCRdb keeps only in-frame clones here, not all; method: immunoSEQ multiplex PCR. The sample lists about 2.4 million clones, 90% to 95% occurring once. This specimen belongs to a study of shared clonotypes between healthy human individuals. The study's findings and limits: Rarefaction showed sorted-subset sequencing was incomplete despite large depth.

This TCR came from a man aged 18 to 30 in good health. Some clones in this sample may be carry-over from other donors' samples. The rearrangement links TRBV5-4 to TRBJ2-3, with D unclear. The sample taken for sequencing was naive CD4+ T cells from PBMCs. Subset described: CD45RA+ positively selected. The CDR3 region has the DNA TGTGCCAGCAGCTTGAAAGATACGCAGTATTTT. It yields the protein CASSLKDTQYF. The variable domain in full, with the rest retrieved from reference TRBV5-4 and TRBJ2-3, is ETGVTQSPTHLIKTRGQQVTLRCSSQSGHNTVSWYQQALGQGPQFIFQYYREEENGRGNFPPRFSGLQFPNYSSELNVNALELDDSALYLCASSLKDTQYFGPGTRLTVL.